This T cell receptor (beta chain) was obtained from a study of vaccination and CD4 T cells after COVID-19. Study-level information: Cellular stimulation was performed using overlapping spike peptides derived from SARS-CoV-2, HCoV-NL63, HCoV-OC43 and HCoV-229E.

Regarding the study as a whole: There was no significant change from around 21 to 38 median reactive clonotypes. Spike mono-reactivity was the property of 304 of 307 vaccine-specific clones in convalescent patients.

The treatment denotes: approximately nine-day PBMC culture with coronavirus spike peptide pools or control peptides (ViraFEST assay). Every positive PCR date fell between March and December 2020, earlier than the US Alpha, Beta and Delta variants. The germline V gene encodes CDR1 SGHVS and CDR2 FNYEAQ. The V gene lost 5 bases and the J gene lost 0 bases, with 15 bases spanning the gap. This CDR3 comprises 16 residues. In the case of this clonotype: The antigen remains undetermined.

An Oncomine TCR Beta short-read assay was used to sequence the DNA from cultured CD4+ T cells. Each CDR3 protein gets one entry after TCRdb re-called the PCR reads with MiXCR. The sample holds roughly 20,000 distinct CDR3 sequences, roughly 40% seen once. The chain carries TRBV7-6 and TRBJ2-3; TRBD1 is a possible D gene (6 bases). The material sequenced was CD4+ T cells from blood, cultured in vitro, taken before SARS-CoV-2 vaccination. The origin of this receptor is a human donor who had recovered from COVID-19. CDR3 sequence reads: CASSETGFGSTDTQYF. CDR3 bases: TGTGCCAGCAGCGAAACAGGGTTCGGTAGCACAGATACGCAGTATTTT.